Presented here are 2 T cell receptor beta chains from one specimen sequenced in a study of prognosis after radiotherapy for stage I lung cancer. The genomic DNA TCR beta CDR3 region underwent two rounds of multiplex PCR. The use of primers specific to each TRBV and TRBJ gene characterized first-round PCR. TCRdb recomputed calls from the multiplex PCR reads with MiXCR, one row per CDR3 protein. Among tens of thousands of distinct CDR3 sequences listed, roughly 45% were seen once. Sequenced here: PBMCs, sampled before or after stereotactic body radiation therapy (not recorded which). These receptors originate from a donor of 50 years or more with non-small cell lung cancer.

By sample share, this clonotype is medium-sized. Here the CDR3 DNA reads TGCGCCAGCAGCACGGAACAGGGTGGGCGGTCACCCCTCCACTTT. Its translation is CASSTEQGGRSPLHF. This chain joins TRBV5-1 and TRBJ1-6; D may be TRBD1 (6 bases). The V gene lost 4 bases and the J gene lost 10 bases, with 18 bases spanning the gap. This CDR3 has 15 amino acids. Per germline, CDR1 SGHRS and CDR2 YFSETQ.

This chain joins TRBV11-1 and TRBJ2-7, with TRBD1 matching over 7 bases. Germline-derived CDR1 and CDR2 are SGHAT and FQDESV (reference sequence). The V segment lost 3 bases and the J segment 3 bases; nucleotides outside the gene matches: 2. This CDR3 has 13 residues. CDR3 in amino acids: CASSLGQNYEQYF. The CDR3 nucleotides read TGTGCCAGCAGCTTGGGACAGAACTACGAGCAGTACTTC.